The 27 T cell receptor beta chains given below trace back to one sample, sequenced in a study of molecular identifiers for immune sequencing clone quantification. TCRdb fed the PCR reads into MiXCR, producing one record per CDR3 protein. The table shows about 640,000 distinct CDR3 sequences, with roughly 21% occurring only once. Input material: naive CD8+ T cells from blood, with Jurkat cell RNA spiked in. Sample subset: FACS-sorted CD8+CD4-CCR7+CD45RA+ naive T cells. The receptors were gathered from a human donor in good health. Some libraries in this study had Jurkat cell RNA spiked in.

Many counts were recorded for this clonotype. The chain couples TRBV7-2 to TRBJ2-5, with 12 bases identical to TRBD1. Trimming at V came to 3 bases and at J to 5 bases, leaving 10 bases not matched to a gene. The length of the CDR3 is 17 residues. Germline lookup yields CDR1 SGHTA and CDR2 FQGNSA. The CDR3 DNA sequence: TGTGCCAGCAGCTTGATACCGGGACAGGGGGCCTGGGAGACCCAGTACTTC. This translates into CASSLIPGQGAWETQYF.

The chain recombines TRBV27 with TRBJ1-6; TRBD1 matches 9 bases. The CDR3 is made up of 14 amino acids. Trimming took 5 bases from V and 8 from J; bases not matched to a gene: 4. The germline gives CDR1 MNHEY, CDR2 SMNVEV (reference sequence). The CDR3 nucleotides read TGTGCCAGCAGTCCCGGGACAGGGCATTCACCCCTCCACTTT. Protein sequence: CASSPGTGHSPLHF.

The table lists this clonotype with many counts. The chain has TRBV7-2 and TRBJ2-4; the D is unclear. This CDR3 is 15 amino acids long. In germline, CDR1 is SGHTA, CDR2 FQGNSA. V shed 2 bases and J shed 0 bases, with 8 bases lying between them. The CDR3 nucleotides are TGTGCCAGCAGCTTATCAGGACGAGCCAAAAACATTCAGTACTTC. It yields the protein CASSLSGRAKNIQYF.

There are many counts of this clonotype. The chain combines TRBV28 with TRBJ1-5, with D unclear. Germline lookup yields CDR1 MDHEN and CDR2 SYDVKM. The CDR3 totals 11 residues. With 3 bases removed from V and 5 bases from J, the gap between germline ends came to 2 bases. CDR3 sequence reads: CASSFHQPQHF. CDR3 DNA: TGTGCCAGCAGTTTCCATCAGCCCCAGCATTTT.

This rearrangement joins TRBV7-6 to TRBJ2-1; D unclear. V lost 1 base and J lost 0, with 7 bases in between. The CDR3 is made up of 15 amino acids. Germline CDR1 reads SGHVS; CDR2 reads FNYEAQ. Here the CDR3 reads CASSLDAVSYNEQFF. The CDR3 coding sequence is TGTGCCAGCAGCTTAGATGCGGTCTCCTACAATGAGCAGTTCTTC.

This rearrangement joins TRBV7-9 to TRBJ2-7; weak D call: TRBD2 (6 bases). Germline V gives CDR1 SEHNR, CDR2 FQNEAQ (reference sequence). The V end lost 5 bases, the J end lost 0 bases, and 14 bases lay between the germline ends. The CDR3 loop spans 15 amino acids. The CDR3 reads CASSPWGDGSYEQYF. CDR3 nucleotide sequence: TGTGCCAGCAGCCCCTGGGGGGACGGCTCCTACGAGCAGTACTTC.

The CDR3 spells CASSSRSVPGQYF. The CDR3 region has the DNA TGTGCCAGCAGTTCGCGTAGTGTTCCGGGGCAGTACTTC. This chain joins TRBV27 and TRBJ2-7; D is unresolved. V was clipped by 4 bases and J by 9 bases, with 16 bases between them. CDR1 is MNHEY, CDR2 SMNVEV, per germline (reference sequence). There are 13 residues in the CDR3.

This clonotype appeared many times. This sequence joins TRBV7-2 and TRBJ2-1, with 10 nucleotides matching TRBD1. V trimming: 2 bases; J trimming: 4 bases; junction bases outside the gene matches: 5. CDR3 length: 16 residues. Germline CDR1 and CDR2: SGHTA and FQGNSA. As DNA, the CDR3 is TGTGCCAGCAGCTTATCGGACAGGGGGGGGTACAATGAGCAGTTCTTC. It codes for CASSLSDRGGYNEQFF.

Points on this clonotype: A read error may account for a junction end that differs from germline. The chain has TRBV20-1 and TRBJ2-7; possibly TRBD2 for D (5 bases). CDR1 and CDR2 from the germline V gene are DFQATT and SNEGSKA (reference sequence). This CDR3 region has 15 residues. CDR3 loop: CSAREDLRVSYEQCF. CDR3 nucleotides: TGCAGTGCTAGAGAGGATCTGAGGGTCTCCTACGAGCAGTGCTTC.

This clonotype was recorded many times. This sequence joins TRBV20-1 and TRBJ2-3, with a possible D match to TRBD2 (6 bases). The CDR3 has 15 residues. CDR1 is DFQATT and CDR2 is SNEGSKA in the germline V gene (reference sequence). V lost 1 base to trimming and J lost 1 base, with 12 bases between them. Written as DNA, the CDR3 is TGCAGTGCTAGAGGTTTAGCGGTGGGCACAGATACGCAGTATTTT. This encodes CSARGLAVGTDTQYF.

The gene calls are TRBV12-3 or TRBV12-4 and TRBJ2-3; D may be TRBD1 or TRBD2 (5 bases each). This CDR3 is 14 amino acids long. Between the trimmed V and J ends, which lost 6 bases and 6 bases, there was a span of 16 bases. CDR3 residues: CASRSEGLFDTQYF. The CDR3 DNA is TGTGCCAGCAGAAGCGAGGGGCTTTTTGATACGCAGTATTTT.

This clonotype was counted ten times or more. The chain links TRBV28 to TRBJ2-7; D is unresolved. The CDR3 totals 13 residues. V was cut by 4 bases and J by 7 bases, with 14 bases left in between. CDR1 and CDR2 from the germline V gene are MDHEN and SYDVKM. Written as DNA, the CDR3 is TGTGCCAGCAGTTACCACAGTAAGTGGGAGCAGTACTTC. It specifies CASSYHSKWEQYF.

Many counts were recorded for this clonotype. The chain links TRBV5-1 to TRBJ2-3; the match to TRBD2 covers 7 bases. The CDR3 has 15 residues. The junction had 4 bases not matched to a gene; V was cut back by 1 base and J by 2 bases. Germline loops: CDR1 SGHRS, CDR2 YFSETQ. The chain's CDR3 is CASSLSGAFTDTQYF. CDR3 coding DNA: TGCGCCAGCAGCTTGAGCGGGGCCTTCACAGATACGCAGTATTTT.

Concerning this clonotype itself: At one end, the junction sequence differs from germline, possibly due to a read error. V is TRBV23-1 and J is TRBJ2-7; TRBD2 matches 10 bases. TRBV23-1 qualifies as an ORF whose function is uncertain. CDR3 length equals 15 residues. CDR3 DNA sequence: TGCGCCAGCAGCCAATCGGCTAGCGGGGGCTACGAGCAGTACTTC. Translated: CASSQSASGGYEQYF.

This clonotype was observed many times. This chain connects TRBV5-5 to TRBJ1-5; D call uncertain. The CDR3 covers 15 residues. Germline V gene data show CDR1 as SGHKS and CDR2 as YYEKEE (reference sequence). Trimming left V 4 bases short and J 0 bases short, with 11 bases between. The CDR3 DNA is TGTGCCAGCAGCGAGGACGGCAATAGCAATCAGCCCCAGCATTTT. It is translated as CASSEDGNSNQPQHF.

In this sample, this clonotype turned up a few times. The chain has TRBV7-6 and TRBJ1-6; TRBD1 agrees at 10 bases. V trimming: 5 bases; J trimming: 9 bases; junction bases outside the gene matches: 7. CDR1 and CDR2 from the germline V gene are SGHVS and FNYEAQ. This CDR3 comprises 15 residues. The CDR3 sequence is CASSTDRGLGSPLHF. The CDR3 region has the DNA TGTGCCAGCAGCACTGACAGGGGGCTCGGTTCACCCCTCCACTTT.

Regarding this clonotype: At one end the junction does not follow the germline gene, possibly because of a read error. The J gene is TRBJ2-5, the V gene TRBV27; the D is unclear. The CDR3 has 11 residues. Germline assignment: CDR1 MNHEY and CDR2 SMNVEV (reference sequence). Here the CDR3 reads CASSYQETQHF. CDR3 nucleotide sequence: TGTGCCAGCAGTTACCAGGAGACCCAGCACTTC.

This clonotype showed up many times. V usage is TRBV5-6 and J usage is TRBJ2-7; 9 bases agree with TRBD1. V lost 4 bases and J lost 2; bases outside the gene matches: 10. The CDR3 is made up of 16 amino acids. The germline CDR1 and CDR2 sequences are SGHDT and YYEEEE. CDR3 nucleotides: TGTGCCAGCAGCACCTGGGACAGGGAGACACCCTACGAGCAGTACTTC. Translated: CASSTWDRETPYEQYF.

This clonotype was observed many times. This chain uses TRBV4-2 with TRBJ2-3; 8 nucleotides align to TRBD1. The germline CDR1 and CDR2 sequences are LGHNA and YNFKEQ. Trimming at V came to 0 bases and at J to 3 bases, leaving 5 bases not matched to a gene. The CDR3 runs 16 residues. Written as DNA, the CDR3 is TGTGCCAGCAGCCAAGATCGGACAGGGTTTACAGATACGCAGTATTTT. Encoded protein: CASSQDRTGFTDTQYF.

This clonotype was detected a few times. The V and J genes are TRBV7-3 and TRBJ1-3; 9 bases are a match to TRBD1. The length of the CDR3 is 17 residues. V shed 2 bases, J shed 4 bases, and the junction held 9 bases outside the gene matches. From germline, CDR1 is SGHTA and CDR2 FQGTGA. CDR3 DNA: TGTGCCAGCAGCTTAGAGGGACAGGGATTGCCGGGAAACACCATATATTTT. Encoded protein: CASSLEGQGLPGNTIYF.

This clonotype appeared many times. The V gene is TRBV7-9, the J gene TRBJ1-4, with D unclear. Trimming took off 4 bases at V and 2 bases at J, with 8 bases between the two ends. CDR3 length equals 14 residues. Germline loops: CDR1 SEHNR, CDR2 FQNEAQ (reference sequence). The DNA for the CDR3 is TGTGCCAGCAGCTACGGGAGCACTAATGAAAAACTGTTTTTT. Translated: CASSYGSTNEKLFF. Filled out from reference TRBV7-9 and TRBJ1-4, the complete variable domain reads DTGVSQNPRHKITKRGQNVTFRCDPISEHNRLYWYRQTLGQGPEFLTYFQNEAQLEKSRLLSDRFSAERPKGSFSTLEIQRTEQGDSAMYLCASSYGSTNEKLFFGSGTQLSVL.

The table lists this clonotype with many counts. The chain joins TRBV27 to TRBJ2-7, with 10 bases lining up with TRBD1. The CDR3 runs to 15 residues. Germline V gives CDR1 MNHEY, CDR2 SMNVEV (reference sequence). The V gene end was trimmed by 5 bases and the J gene end by 4 bases; junction bases not matched to a gene: 8. The CDR3 bases are TGTGCCAGCAGTCCAGGGACAGGGGCGGGGTACGAGCAGTACTTC. Protein: CASSPGTGAGYEQYF.

Details on this clonotype: Given a much more abundant clone one base away, this may be a read error. This sequence joins TRBV6-5 and TRBJ2-3; D gene uncertain. This CDR3 region has 14 residues. CDR1 MNHEY and CDR2 SVGAGI come from the germline V gene. In DNA, the CDR3 is TGTGCCAGCGGTTACTCTTCCGATGTGGATACGCAGTATTTT. It is translated as CASGYSSDVDTQYF.

The table lists this clonotype with a few counts. This chain joins TRBV4-3 and TRBJ1-1; TRBD1 might be the D (6 bases). CDR3 length: 18 residues. V dropped 0 bases and J dropped 4 bases, with 21 bases sitting between them. Germline V lookup: CDR1 LGHNA, CDR2 YSLEER. CDR3 amino acids: CASSQDLVGGAGSTEAFF. CDR3 coding DNA: TGCGCCAGCAGCCAAGATCTTGTGGGGGGCGCGGGGTCCACTGAAGCTTTCTTT.

The table lists this clonotype with many counts. The V call is TRBV28, the J call TRBJ1-1, with unresolved D. Trimming took off 5 bases at V and 0 bases at J, with 10 bases between the two ends. Per the germline V gene, CDR1 is MDHEN and CDR2 is SYDVKM. The CDR3 is 14 amino acids. The CDR3 DNA reads TGTGCCAGCAGTCCCGGACCTATGAACACTGAAGCTTTCTTT. Encoded protein: CASSPGPMNTEAFF.

The chain is built from TRBV10-3 and TRBJ2-1; unclear D gene. This CDR3 has 12 amino acids. V was clipped by 6 bases and J by 7 bases, with 10 bases between them. CDR1 is ENHRY and CDR2 is SYGVKD in the germline V gene. DNA of the CDR3: TGTGCCATCAGGACGCAAACTAATGAGCAGTTCTTC. This translates into CAIRTQTNEQFF.

With regard to this clonotype: A much larger clone lies a single base off, so this may be a read error. This chain joins TRBV29-1 and TRBJ1-2, with D perhaps TRBD1 (5 bases). CDR1 SQVTM and CDR2 ANQGSEA come from the germline V gene. This CDR3 comprises 11 residues. Trimming took 5 bases from V and 4 from J, leaving 8 bases between them. The CDR3, as DNA: TGCAGCGTTCATGGGGCCTATGGCTACACCTTC. Its protein product is CSVHGAYGYTF.